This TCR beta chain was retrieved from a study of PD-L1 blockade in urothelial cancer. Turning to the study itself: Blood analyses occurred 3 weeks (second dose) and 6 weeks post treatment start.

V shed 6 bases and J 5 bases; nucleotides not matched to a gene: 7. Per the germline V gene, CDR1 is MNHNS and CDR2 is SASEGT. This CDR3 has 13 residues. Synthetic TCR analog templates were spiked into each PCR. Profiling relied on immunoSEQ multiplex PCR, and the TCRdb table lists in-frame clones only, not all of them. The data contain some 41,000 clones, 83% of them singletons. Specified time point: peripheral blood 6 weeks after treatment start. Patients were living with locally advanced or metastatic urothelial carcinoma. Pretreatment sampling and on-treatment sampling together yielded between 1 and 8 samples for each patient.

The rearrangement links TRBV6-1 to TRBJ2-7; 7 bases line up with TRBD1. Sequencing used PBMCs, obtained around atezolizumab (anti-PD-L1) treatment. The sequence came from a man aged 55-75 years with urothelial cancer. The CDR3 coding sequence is TGTGCCAGCAGGAAGACAGGGACGGACGAGCAGTACTTC. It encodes CASRKTGTDEQYF.